This is a list of T cell receptor beta chains from one sample in a study of cytomegalovirus exposure and HLA in healthy donors. Sequencing was performed with immunoSEQ multiplex PCR; in TCRdb, only in-frame clones are kept and a portion is missing. The sample records fewer than 200,000 clones, 83% being singletons. Sequencing used PBMCs. The source is a man between 50 and 59 years old in good health and CMV-seronegative. The conserved cysteine and the conserved F or W are not part of the CDR3 here.

>TRBV4-1
ASSHPSSRSYPGTGFGGPLH
>TRBV14
ASSQDLQGGNTIY
>TRBV4-3
ASSQDTRTGVYEQY
>TRBV7-8
ASSPGQGLNEQF
>TRBV19
ASRQQGWNYGYT
>TRBV19
ASSSKGQITGELF
>TRBV4-2
ASSQELLSETQY
>TRBV6-5
ASSYARGPTDTQY
>TRBV28
ASRRTRSYEQY
>TRBV28
ASSLVGARGYT
>TRBV2
ASSEALGQGNQPQH
>TRBV7-9
ASSFAGTGKTGELF
>TRBV9
ASSPTGQGHYEQY
>TRBV2
ASSELAFSNEQF
>TRBV29-1
SATGTGGEETQY
>TRBV19
ASRKDRGPTNTEAF
>TRBV5-4
ASSLSRGGPGETQY
>TRBV19
ASSMRRGSSYNEQF
>TRBV5-4
ASSITDRAYEQY
>TRBV29-1
SVTTGSSYEQY
>TRBV28
ASATSGTGEYGYT
>TRBV7-2
ASSPAGTASHEQY
>TRBV7-2
ASTTVAGNTIY
>TRBV9
ASSDRDTANYGYT
>TRBV4-2
TSSQDRGNQPQH
>TRBV4-1
ASSHGTSGYEQY
>TRBV7-9
ASSSPGIYGHEQF
>TRBV7-9
ASSHRVAGKNEQF
>TRBV9
ASSEGGVGELF
>TRBV11-1
ASSLEGTSQYEQY
>TRBV29-1
SVEWQANYGYT
>TRBV4-3
ASSQDRRLTEAF
>TRBV4-3
ASSQDRDRISSTDTQY
>TRBV11-2
ASSLRIRGEQF
>TRBV5-6
ASSRTEETQY
>TRBV13
ASSSQGSLLSYEQY
>TRBV4-2
ASSRVGGADNEQF
>TRBV5-1
ASTLRQGATEETQY
>TRBV9
ASSRLDSANEKLF
>TRBV7-2
ASSKQGPIGSPLH